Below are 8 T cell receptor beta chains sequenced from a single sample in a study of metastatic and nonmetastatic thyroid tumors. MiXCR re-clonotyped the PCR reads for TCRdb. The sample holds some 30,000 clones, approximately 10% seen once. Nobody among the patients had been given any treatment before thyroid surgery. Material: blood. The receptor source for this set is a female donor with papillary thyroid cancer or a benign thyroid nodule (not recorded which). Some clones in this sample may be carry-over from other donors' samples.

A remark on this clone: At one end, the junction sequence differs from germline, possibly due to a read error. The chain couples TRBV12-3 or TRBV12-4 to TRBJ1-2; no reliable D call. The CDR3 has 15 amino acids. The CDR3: CASSLSPKLADGYTF. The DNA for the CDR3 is TGTGCCAGTAGTTTAAGCCCGAAGTTGGCAGATGGCTACACCTTC.

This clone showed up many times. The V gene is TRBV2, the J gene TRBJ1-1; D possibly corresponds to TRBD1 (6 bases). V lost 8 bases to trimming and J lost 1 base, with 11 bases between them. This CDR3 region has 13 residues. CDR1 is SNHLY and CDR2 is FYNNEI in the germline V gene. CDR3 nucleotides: TGTGCCAGCCACGAGGACAGGAACACTGAAGCTTTCTTT. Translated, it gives CASHEDRNTEAFF. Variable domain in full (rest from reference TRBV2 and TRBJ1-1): EPEVTQTPSHQVTQMGQEVILRCVPISNHLYFYWYRQILGQKVEFLVSFYNNEISEKSEIFDDQFSVERPDGSNFTLKIRSTKLEDSAMYFCASHEDRNTEAFFGQGTRLTVV.

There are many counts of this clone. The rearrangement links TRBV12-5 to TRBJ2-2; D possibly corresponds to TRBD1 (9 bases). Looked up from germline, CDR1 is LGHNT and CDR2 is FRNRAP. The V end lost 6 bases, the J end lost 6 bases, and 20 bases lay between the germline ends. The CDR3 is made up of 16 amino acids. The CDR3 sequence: CASGPGGTGRPGELFF. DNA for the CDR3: TGTGCTAGTGGCCCGGGGGGGACAGGGCGCCCCGGGGAGCTGTTTTTT.

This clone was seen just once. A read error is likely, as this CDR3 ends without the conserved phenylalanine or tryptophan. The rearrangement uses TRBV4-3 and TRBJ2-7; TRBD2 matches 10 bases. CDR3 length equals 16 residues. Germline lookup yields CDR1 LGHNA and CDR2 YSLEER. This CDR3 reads CASSQDWTSGYYVQYL. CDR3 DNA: TGCGCCAGCAGCCAAGATTGGACTAGCGGTTATTACGTGCAGTACTTG.

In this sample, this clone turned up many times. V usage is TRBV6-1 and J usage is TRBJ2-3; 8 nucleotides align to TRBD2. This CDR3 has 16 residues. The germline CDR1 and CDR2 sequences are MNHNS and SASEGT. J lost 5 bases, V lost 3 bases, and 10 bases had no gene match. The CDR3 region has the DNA TGTGCCAGCAGTGATTGGACGGGAGGGCAGGTAGATACGCAGTATTTT. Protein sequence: CASSDWTGGQVDTQYF.

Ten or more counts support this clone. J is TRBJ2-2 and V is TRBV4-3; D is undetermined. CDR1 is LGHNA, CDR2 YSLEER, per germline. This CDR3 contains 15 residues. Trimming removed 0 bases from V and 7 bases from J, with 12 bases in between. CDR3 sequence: CASSQDLRPGGELFF. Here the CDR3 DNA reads TGCGCCAGCAGCCAAGATCTGAGGCCGGGCGGGGAGCTGTTTTTT.

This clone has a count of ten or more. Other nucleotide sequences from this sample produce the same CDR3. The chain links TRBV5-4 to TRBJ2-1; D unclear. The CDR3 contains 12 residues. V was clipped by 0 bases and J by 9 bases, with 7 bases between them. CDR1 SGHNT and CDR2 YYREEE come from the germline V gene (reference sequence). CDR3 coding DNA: TGTGCCAGCAGCTTGGAGGACCGTGAGCAGTTCTTC. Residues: CASSLEDREQFF.

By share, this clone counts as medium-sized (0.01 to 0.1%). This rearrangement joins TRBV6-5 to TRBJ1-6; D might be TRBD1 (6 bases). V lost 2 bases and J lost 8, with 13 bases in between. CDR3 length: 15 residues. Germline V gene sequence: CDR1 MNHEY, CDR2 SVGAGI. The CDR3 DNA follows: TGTGCCAGCAGTTACGAAGGCAGGGGTGATTCACCCCTCCACTTT. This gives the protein CASSYEGRGDSPLHF.